This T cell receptor beta chain is from a study of beta chain features in type 1 diabetes. In the study overall: Healthy donors and patients had similar age, gender and cell yields. Notes on the study in general: Patients and controls would be equally affected if PCR favored shorter templates.

Sequencing targeted expressed TCRB transcripts, as all isolated RNA had been reverse transcribed. Assay used: immunoSEQ multiplex PCR; TCRdb lists only in-frame clones, some missing. Found here are 150,000 to 180,000 clones, 8.5% to 14% of them singletons; the top ten hold around 2%. This clone has more than one count but fewer than ten. Its antigen is unknown. Naive, central memory, regulatory and stem cell-like memory cells within the CD4+ compartment were sorted using CD45RO/CCR7/CD25/CD127/CD95/CD27. The CDR3 runs 14 residues. Germline loops: CDR1 SGHDN, CDR2 FVKESK. Trimming left V 0 bases short and J 1 base short, with 7 bases between.

The source of this sequence is a man aged 18 to 30 in good health. The J gene is TRBJ2-7, the V gene TRBV14; no definite D call. The sample was central memory CD4+ T cells from blood. This CDR3 is CASSQEGISYEQYF. CDR3 coding DNA: TGTGCCAGCAGCCAAGAAGGCATTTCCTACGAGCAGTACTTC. The full variable domain, completed using reference TRBV14 and TRBJ2-7, is EAGVTQFPSHSVIEKGQTVTLRCDPISGHDNLYWYRRVMGKEIKFLLHFVKESKQDESGMPNNRFLAERTGGTYSTLKVQPAELEDSGVYFCASSQEGISYEQYFGPGTRLTVT.